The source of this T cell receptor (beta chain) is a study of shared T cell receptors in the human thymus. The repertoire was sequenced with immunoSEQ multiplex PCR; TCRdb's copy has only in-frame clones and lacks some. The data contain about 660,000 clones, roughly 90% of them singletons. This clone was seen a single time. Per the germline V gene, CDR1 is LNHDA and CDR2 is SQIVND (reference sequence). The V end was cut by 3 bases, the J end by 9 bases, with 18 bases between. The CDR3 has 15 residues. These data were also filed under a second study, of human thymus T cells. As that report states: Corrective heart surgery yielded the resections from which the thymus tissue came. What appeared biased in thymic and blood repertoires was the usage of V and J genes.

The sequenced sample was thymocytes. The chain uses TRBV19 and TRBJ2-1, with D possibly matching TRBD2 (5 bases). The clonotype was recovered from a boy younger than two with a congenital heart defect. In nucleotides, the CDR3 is TGTGCCAGTAGTATCTATCGGGGAAACCGGGGTGAGCAGTTCTTC. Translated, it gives CASSIYRGNRGEQFF.